Below, one T cell receptor beta chain is given with its context. The data were taken from a study of T-cell memory formation after mild COVID-19. Trimming removed 5 bases from V and 2 bases from J; junction bases left unmatched: 8. Per germline, CDR1 DFQATT and CDR2 SNEGSKA (reference sequence). The CDR3 runs to 14 residues. In TCRdb, the 5' RACE reads were re-called with MiXCR into one record per CDR3 protein. The sample yields roughly 620,000 distinct CDR3 sequences, under 20% seen once. The receptor was isolated from an adult woman who had mild COVID-19 (a few samples of this study predate the infection). Cell type and time point are not known. Sequenced sample: PBMCs or a T cell subset sorted from them (not recorded which). V gene TRBV20-1 combines with J gene TRBJ1-2; 7 nucleotides line up with TRBD1. The CDR3 here is CSAFPWGQNYGYTF. For the CDR3, the DNA is TGCAGTGCTTTCCCTTGGGGACAGAACTATGGCTACACCTTC.